The 10 T cell receptor beta chains below were found in one sample sequenced in a study of T cells after yellow fever vaccination. TCRdb reanalysed the 5' RACE reads using MiXCR and keeps one entry per CDR3 protein. This sample has roughly 500,000 distinct CDR3 sequences, with under 25% found just once. The sample in question was PBMCs, obtained 15 days after the yellow fever booster vaccination. Receptors originate from a man aged 30 to 45 who received the YFV17D yellow fever vaccine.

The chain couples TRBV5-5 to TRBJ2-3, with D unresolved. Germline CDR1 reads SGHKS; CDR2 reads YYEKEE (reference sequence). This CDR3 is built from 15 residues. The germline V and J ends were trimmed by 2 bases and 5 bases, with 15 bases remaining between them. The CDR3 is CASSFSLVEEDTQYF. As DNA, the CDR3 is TGTGCCAGCAGCTTTTCCTTGGTAGAAGAAGATACGCAGTATTTT.

The gene calls are TRBV7-9 and TRBJ2-7; D gene unclear. V dropped 3 bases and J dropped 1 base, with 7 bases sitting between them. CDR1 and CDR2 (germline): SEHNR, FQNEAQ (reference sequence). The CDR3 length is 13 residues. DNA of the CDR3: TGTGCCAGCAGCTTCCAGTCTTCCTACGAGCAGTACTTC. Translation gives CASSFQSSYEQYF.

The chain is built from TRBV6-2 or TRBV6-3 and TRBJ1-2; D might be TRBD1 (6 bases). The CDR3 is 18 residues long. The germline gives CDR1 MNHEY, CDR2 SVGEGT. The V end lost 5 bases, the J end lost 2 bases, and 24 bases lay between the germline ends. The CDR3 here is CASSRLRRPGTPNYGYTF. In DNA, the CDR3 is TGTGCCAGCAGTCGCCTACGTAGGCCCGGGACACCAAACTATGGCTACACCTTC.

The chain is built from TRBV11-3 and TRBJ2-3, with 10 bases that match TRBD1. The CDR3 runs to 17 residues. Looked up from germline, CDR1 is SGHNT and CDR2 is YENEEA. The J segment lost 0 bases and the V segment lost 1 base, leaving 4 bases of the junction unmatched. The CDR3 DNA reads TGTGCCAGCAGCTTAGGCCAGGGACAGGGGAGCACAGATACGCAGTATTTT. This sequence encodes CASSLGQGQGSTDTQYF.

The J gene is TRBJ2-2, the V gene TRBV14; D ambiguous. Between the trimmed V and J ends, which lost 3 bases and 0 bases, there was a span of 5 bases. The CDR3 runs to 14 residues. Germline V lookup: CDR1 SGHDN, CDR2 FVKESK. The CDR3 spells CASSQDANTGELFF. CDR3 coding DNA: TGTGCCAGCAGCCAGGACGCGAACACCGGGGAGCTGTTTTTT.

A note on this clonotype: Relative to the germline gene, one junction end is altered; a read error may explain this. The V and J genes are TRBV2 and TRBJ2-4; D may correspond to TRBD1 or TRBD2 (7 bases each). The CDR3 is 16 amino acids. Germline CDR1 SNHLY, CDR2 FYNNEI. The DNA of the CDR3 is TGTGCCAGCAGCCCACCAGGGGGGAGGGGCAAAAACATTCTGTACTTC. Its translation: CASSPPGGRGKNILYF. Looking up the rest from reference TRBV2 and TRBJ2-4 gives the full variable domain: EPEVTQTPSHQVTQMGQEVILRCVPISNHLYFYWYRQILGQKVEFLVSFYNNEISEKSEIFDDQFSVERPDGSNFTLKIRSTKLEDSAMYFCASSPPGGRGKNILYFGAGTRLSVL.

The table lists this clonotype with a few counts. The CDR3 nucleotides read TGCAGTGCTAGAGATATCAGGGGAGGAGAGACCCAGTACTTC. It encodes CSARDIRGGETQYF. This chain joins TRBV20-1 and TRBJ2-5; the D gene could be TRBD1 or TRBD2 (6 bases each). Trimming shortened V by 0 bases and J by 4 bases, and 12 bases separated the two germline ends. The CDR3 runs to 14 residues. CDR1 is DFQATT, CDR2 SNEGSKA, per germline (reference sequence).

The table lists this clonotype with a few counts. The V and J genes are TRBV7-9 and TRBJ2-1; D is undetermined. CDR3 length: 14 amino acids. Germline assignment: CDR1 SEHNR and CDR2 FQNEAQ (reference sequence). Deletions cut 7 bases from V and 5 bases from J, with 15 bases between. The CDR3 loop is CASTDQETDNEQFF. CDR3 sequence (DNA): TGTGCCAGCACCGACCAAGAGACGGACAATGAGCAGTTCTTC.

For the CDR3, the DNA is TGTGCCACCAGCAGAGAGGGAAAGTTGTACGAGCAGTACTTC. It encodes CATSREGKLYEQYF. V usage is TRBV15 and J usage is TRBJ2-7; D not certain. The CDR3 consists of 14 residues. V was pared by 0 bases and J by 4 bases, with 10 bases between. CDR1 and CDR2 (germline): LNHNV, YYDKDF (reference sequence).

The table lists this clonotype with a few counts. This sequence joins TRBV5-5 and TRBJ2-7; unclear D gene. The CDR3 is 12 amino acids. V was cut by 1 base and J by 6 bases, with 8 bases left in between. Germline lookup yields CDR1 SGHKS and CDR2 YYEKEE (reference sequence). The CDR3 DNA sequence: TGTGCCAGCAGCTTGACAGTATTCGAGCAGTACTTC. Its protein product is CASSLTVFEQYF.